This T cell receptor (beta chain) was obtained from a study of blood T cell repertoires in COVID-19. Original handling: Counts of nucleated cells, estimated from reference gene primer amplification, were obtained. The protocol was immunoSEQ multiplex PCR, while the TCRdb copy is restricted to in-frame clones and leaves out a portion. Clonal size and the V and J genes are those of that table, whereas D and trimming came from the DNA. The table shows fewer than 350,000 clones, with around four fifths occurring only once. Germline CDR1 MNHEY, CDR2 SVGAGI. V shed 8 bases and J shed 2 bases, with 12 bases lying between them. This CDR3 spans 13 amino acids.

This TCR was sampled from a woman between 50 and 59 years old with active or convalescent COVID-19. Sequences were obtained from peripheral blood. This chain links TRBV6-5 with TRBJ2-5; D is unresolved. The DNA for the CDR3 is TGTGCCAGCCTTGAGGCAGTTCAAGAGACCCAGTACTTC. This encodes CASLEAVQETQYF.